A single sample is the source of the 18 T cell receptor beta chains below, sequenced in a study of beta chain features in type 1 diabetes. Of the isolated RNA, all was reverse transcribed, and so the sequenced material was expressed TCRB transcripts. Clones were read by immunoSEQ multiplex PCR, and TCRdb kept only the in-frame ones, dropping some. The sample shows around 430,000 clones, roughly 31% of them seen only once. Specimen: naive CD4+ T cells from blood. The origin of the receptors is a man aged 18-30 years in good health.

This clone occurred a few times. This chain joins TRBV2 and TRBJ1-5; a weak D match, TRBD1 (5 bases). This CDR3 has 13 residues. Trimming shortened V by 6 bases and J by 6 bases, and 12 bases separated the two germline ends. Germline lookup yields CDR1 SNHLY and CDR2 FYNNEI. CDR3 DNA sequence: TGTGCCAGCAGGCAGGGAGAGGGTCAGCCCCAGCATTTT. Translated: CASRQGEGQPQHF.

The CDR3 loop is CAWSVPALNYGYTF. The CDR3 coding sequence is TGTGCCTGGAGTGTACCGGCCCTTAACTATGGCTACACCTTC. The chain has TRBV30 and TRBJ1-2; D unresolved. The CDR3 length is 14 residues. Per germline, CDR1 GTSNPN and CDR2 SVGIG (reference sequence). V was cut by 0 bases and J by 1 base, with 9 bases left in between.

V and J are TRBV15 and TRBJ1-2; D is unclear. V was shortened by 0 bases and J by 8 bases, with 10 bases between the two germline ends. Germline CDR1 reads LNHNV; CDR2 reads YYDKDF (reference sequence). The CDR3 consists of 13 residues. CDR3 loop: CATSRDDKVGYTF. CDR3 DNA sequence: TGTGCCACCAGCAGAGACGATAAGGTGGGCTACACCTTC. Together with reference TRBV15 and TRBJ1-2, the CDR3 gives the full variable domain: DAMVIQNPRYQVTQFGKPVTLSCSQTLNHNVMYWYQQKSSQAPKLLFHYYDKDFNNEADTPDNFQSRRPNTSFCFLDIRSPGLGDTAMYLCATSRDDKVGYTFGSGTRLTVV.

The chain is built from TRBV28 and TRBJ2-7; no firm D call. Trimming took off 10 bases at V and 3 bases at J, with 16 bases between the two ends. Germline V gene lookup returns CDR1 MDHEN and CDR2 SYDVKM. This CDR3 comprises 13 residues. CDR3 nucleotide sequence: TGTGCCACCCGGCCGGGTCCACTCTACGAGCAGTACTTC. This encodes CATRPGPLYEQYF.

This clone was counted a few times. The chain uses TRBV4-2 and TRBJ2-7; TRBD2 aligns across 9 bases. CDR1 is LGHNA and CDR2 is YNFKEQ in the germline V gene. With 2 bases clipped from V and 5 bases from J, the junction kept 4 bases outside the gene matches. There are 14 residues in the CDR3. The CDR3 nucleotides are TGTGCCAGCAGCCAACGGTCTAGCGGGAACGAGCAGTACTTC. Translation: CASSQRSSGNEQYF.

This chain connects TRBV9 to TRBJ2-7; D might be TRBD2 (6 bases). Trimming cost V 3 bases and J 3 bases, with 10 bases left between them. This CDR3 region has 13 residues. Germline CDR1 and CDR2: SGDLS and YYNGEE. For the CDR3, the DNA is TGTGCCAGCAGCGAGGGAGGTGGCTACGAGCAGTACTTC. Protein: CASSEGGGYEQYF.

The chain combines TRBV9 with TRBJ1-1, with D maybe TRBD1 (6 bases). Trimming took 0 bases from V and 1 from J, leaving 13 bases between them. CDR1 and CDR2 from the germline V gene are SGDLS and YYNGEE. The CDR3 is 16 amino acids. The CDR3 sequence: CASSVVFRGWNTEAFF. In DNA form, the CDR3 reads TGTGCCAGCAGCGTAGTTTTCAGGGGATGGAACACTGAAGCTTTCTTT. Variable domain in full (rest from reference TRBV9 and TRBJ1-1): DSGVTQTPKHLITATGQRVTLRCSPRSGDLSVYWYQQSLDQGLQFLIQYYNGEERAKGNILERFSAQQFPDLHSELNLSSLELGDSALYFCASSVVFRGWNTEAFFGQGTRLTVV.

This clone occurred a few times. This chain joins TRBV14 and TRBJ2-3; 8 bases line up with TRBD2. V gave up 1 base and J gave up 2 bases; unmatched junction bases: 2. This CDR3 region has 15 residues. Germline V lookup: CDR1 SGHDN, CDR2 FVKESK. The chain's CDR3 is CASSQAGGYTDTQYF. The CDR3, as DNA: TGTGCCAGCAGCCAAGCGGGAGGGTACACAGATACGCAGTATTTT. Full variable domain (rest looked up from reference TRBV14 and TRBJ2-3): EAGVTQFPSHSVIEKGQTVTLRCDPISGHDNLYWYRRVMGKEIKFLLHFVKESKQDESGMPNNRFLAERTGGTYSTLKVQPAELEDSGVYFCASSQAGGYTDTQYFGPGTRLTVL.

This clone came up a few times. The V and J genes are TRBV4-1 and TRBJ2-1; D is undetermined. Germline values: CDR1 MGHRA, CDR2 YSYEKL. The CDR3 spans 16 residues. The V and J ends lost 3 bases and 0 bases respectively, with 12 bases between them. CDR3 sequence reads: CASSHARRSSYNEQFF. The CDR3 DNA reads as TGCGCCAGCAGCCATGCCAGGAGAAGCTCCTACAATGAGCAGTTCTTC.

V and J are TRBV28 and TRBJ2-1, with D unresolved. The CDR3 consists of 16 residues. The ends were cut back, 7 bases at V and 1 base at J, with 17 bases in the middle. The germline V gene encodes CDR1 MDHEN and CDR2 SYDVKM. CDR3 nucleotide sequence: TGTGCCAGCACCCCCCCCTTCTCCGGTTCCTACAATGAGCAGTTCTTC. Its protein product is CASTPPFSGSYNEQFF. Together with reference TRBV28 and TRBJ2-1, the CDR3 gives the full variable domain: DVKVTQSSRYLVKRTGEKVFLECVQDMDHENMFWYRQDPGLGLRLIYFSYDVKMKEKGDIPEGYSVSREKKERFSLILESASTNQTSMYLCASTPPFSGSYNEQFFGPGTRLTVL.

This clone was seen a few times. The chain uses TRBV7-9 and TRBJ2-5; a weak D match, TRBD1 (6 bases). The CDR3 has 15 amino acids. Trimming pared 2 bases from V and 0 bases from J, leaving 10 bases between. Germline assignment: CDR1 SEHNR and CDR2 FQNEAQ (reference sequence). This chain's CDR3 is CASSLQGHHQETQYF. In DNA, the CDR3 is TGTGCCAGCAGCTTACAGGGGCACCACCAAGAGACCCAGTACTTC.

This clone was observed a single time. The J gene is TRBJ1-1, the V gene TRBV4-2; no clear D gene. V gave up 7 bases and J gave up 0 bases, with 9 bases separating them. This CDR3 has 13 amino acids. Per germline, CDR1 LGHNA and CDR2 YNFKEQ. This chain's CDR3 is CASTRPLNTEAFF. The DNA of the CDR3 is TGTGCCAGCACCCGTCCCCTGAACACTGAAGCTTTCTTT.

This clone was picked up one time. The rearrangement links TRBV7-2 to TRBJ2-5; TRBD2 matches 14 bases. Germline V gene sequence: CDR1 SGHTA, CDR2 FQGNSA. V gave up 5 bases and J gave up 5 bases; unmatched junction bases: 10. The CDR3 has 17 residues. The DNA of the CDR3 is TGTGCCAGCAGCCCGCTGGGGACTAGCGGGGGCAAGGAGACCCAGTACTTC. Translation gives CASSPLGTSGGKETQYF. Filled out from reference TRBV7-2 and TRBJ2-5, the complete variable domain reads GAGVSQSPSNKVTEKGKDVELRCDPISGHTALYWYRQSLGQGLEFLIYFQGNSAPDKSGLPSDRFSAERTGGSVSTLTIQRTQQEDSAVYLCASSPLGTSGGKETQYFGPGTRLLVL.

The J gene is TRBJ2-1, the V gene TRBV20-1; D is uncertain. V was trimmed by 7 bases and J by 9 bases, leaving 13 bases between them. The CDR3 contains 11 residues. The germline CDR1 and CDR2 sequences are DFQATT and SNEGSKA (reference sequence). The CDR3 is CSVTAHLEQFF. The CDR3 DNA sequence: TGCAGTGTTACGGCCCATCTTGAGCAGTTCTTC.

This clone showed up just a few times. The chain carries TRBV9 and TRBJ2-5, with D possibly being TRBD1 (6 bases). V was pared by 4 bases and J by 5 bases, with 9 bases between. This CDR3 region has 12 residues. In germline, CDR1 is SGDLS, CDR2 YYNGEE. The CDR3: CASSSTGETQYF. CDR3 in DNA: TGTGCCAGCAGCTCAACAGGGGAGACCCAGTACTTC. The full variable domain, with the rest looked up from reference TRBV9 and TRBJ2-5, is DSGVTQTPKHLITATGQRVTLRCSPRSGDLSVYWYQQSLDQGLQFLIQYYNGEERAKGNILERFSAQQFPDLHSELNLSSLELGDSALYFCASSSTGETQYFGPGTRLLVL.

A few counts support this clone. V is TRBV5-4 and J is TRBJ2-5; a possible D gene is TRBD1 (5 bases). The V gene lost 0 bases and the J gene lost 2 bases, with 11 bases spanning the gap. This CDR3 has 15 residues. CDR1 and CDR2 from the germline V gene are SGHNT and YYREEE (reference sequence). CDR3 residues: CASSLEQGRQETQYF. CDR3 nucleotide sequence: TGTGCCAGCAGCTTGGAGCAGGGTCGGCAAGAGACCCAGTACTTC. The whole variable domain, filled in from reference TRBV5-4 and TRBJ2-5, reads ETGVTQSPTHLIKTRGQQVTLRCSSQSGHNTVSWYQQALGQGPQFIFQYYREEENGRGNFPPRFSGLQFPNYSSELNVNALELDDSALYLCASSLEQGRQETQYFGPGTRLLVL.

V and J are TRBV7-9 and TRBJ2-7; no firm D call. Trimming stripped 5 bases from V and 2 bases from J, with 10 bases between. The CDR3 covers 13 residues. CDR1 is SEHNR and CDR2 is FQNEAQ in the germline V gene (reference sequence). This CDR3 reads CASSVQGTYEQYF. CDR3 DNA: TGTGCCAGCAGCGTACAAGGGACCTACGAGCAGTACTTC.

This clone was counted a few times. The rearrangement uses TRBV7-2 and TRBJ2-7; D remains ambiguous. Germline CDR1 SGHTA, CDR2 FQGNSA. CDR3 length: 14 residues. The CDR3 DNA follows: TGTGCTACTCAAGGCAGCTTTGGGGTAGGGGAGCAGTACTTC. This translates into CATQGSFGVGEQYF.